The clone carrying this TCR beta chain was seen only once. Its antigen remains unidentified. This sample was included in a study of response to subunit inactivated influenza vaccine. Study-level points and caveats: There was a suggestion from the authors that each seasonal influenza vaccination recruits few new T cells.

V lost 0 bases and J 5 bases, leaving 21 bases between the germline ends. The CDR3 is 18 amino acids. Looked up from germline, CDR1 is SGHKS and CDR2 is YYEKEE (reference sequence). TCRdb independently ran MiXCR on the RT-PCR reads; one entry per CDR3 protein. The data show around 540,000 distinct CDR3 sequences, 10% to 15% seen once. The clonotype comes from a man aged 45-65 years who received an inactivated influenza vaccine. This specimen consisted of PBMCs from blood, obtained on the day of vaccination. The rearrangement uses TRBV5-5 and TRBJ2-1; the D gene could be TRBD1 or TRBD2 (5 bases each). CDR3 residues: CASSLVIDFGAIHNEQFF. The CDR3 nucleotides are TGTGCCAGCAGCTTGGTAATTGACTTCGGGGCCATCCACAATGAGCAGTTCTTC.